This TCR beta chain was found in a study of identical twins. This CDR3 has 13 amino acids. Trimming left V 1 base short and J 3 bases short, with 9 bases between. Germline V gene sequence: CDR1 DFQATT, CDR2 SNEGSKA (reference sequence). Unique molecular identifiers were in the cDNA, with template-switch universal primer binding. From the 5' RACE reads, TCRdb called clonotypes with MiXCR, one entry per CDR3 protein. The repertoire holds about 810,000 distinct CDR3 sequences, with about 12% as singletons. Note on this clonotype: Its antigen is unknown.

General study findings and limits: Invariant cells of the MAIT and iNKT types might have partly distorted the zero-insertion analyses. Models came in too low on out-of-frame TCR alpha sharing in monozygotic twins. Weaker excess twin sharing was observed in beta out-of-frame sequences.

The same data also contributed to another study, on yellow fever vaccine responses in identical twins.

This chain links TRBV20-1 with TRBJ1-2, with TRBD1 as a possible D gene (5 bases). The source is a woman between 18 and 30 years old in good health. The sequenced material came from PBMCs. Written as DNA, the CDR3 is TGCAGTGCTAGAGTCGCCAGGGACTATGGCTACACCTTC. Its protein is CSARVARDYGYTF.